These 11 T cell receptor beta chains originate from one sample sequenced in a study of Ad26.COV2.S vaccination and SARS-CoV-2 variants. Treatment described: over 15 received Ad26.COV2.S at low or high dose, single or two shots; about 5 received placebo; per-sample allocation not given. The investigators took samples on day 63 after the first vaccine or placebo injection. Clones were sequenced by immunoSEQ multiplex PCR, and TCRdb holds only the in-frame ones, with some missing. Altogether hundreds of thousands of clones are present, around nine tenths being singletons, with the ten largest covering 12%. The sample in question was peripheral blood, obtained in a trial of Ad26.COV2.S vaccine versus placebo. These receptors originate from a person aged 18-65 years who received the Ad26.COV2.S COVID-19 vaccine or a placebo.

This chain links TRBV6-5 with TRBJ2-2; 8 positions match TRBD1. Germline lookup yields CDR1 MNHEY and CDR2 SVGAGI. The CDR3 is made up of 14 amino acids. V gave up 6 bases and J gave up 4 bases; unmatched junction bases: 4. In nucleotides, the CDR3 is TGTGCCAGCAGGGTGACAGGGGTCACCGGGGAGCTGTTTTTT. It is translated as CASRVTGVTGELFF.

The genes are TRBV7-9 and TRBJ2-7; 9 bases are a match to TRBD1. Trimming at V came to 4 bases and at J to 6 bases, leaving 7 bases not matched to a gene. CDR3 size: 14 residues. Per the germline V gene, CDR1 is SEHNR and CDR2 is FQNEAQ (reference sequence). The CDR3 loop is CASSWGDRVGEQYF. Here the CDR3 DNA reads TGTGCCAGCAGCTGGGGGGACAGGGTGGGCGAGCAGTACTTC.

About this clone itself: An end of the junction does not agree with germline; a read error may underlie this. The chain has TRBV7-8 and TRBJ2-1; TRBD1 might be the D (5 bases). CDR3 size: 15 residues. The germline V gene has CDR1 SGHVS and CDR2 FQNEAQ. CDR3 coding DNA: TGTGCCAGCAGTTTAGGGGTTTTTTCCTTCGGTGAGCAGTTCTTC. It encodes CASSLGVFSFGEQFF.

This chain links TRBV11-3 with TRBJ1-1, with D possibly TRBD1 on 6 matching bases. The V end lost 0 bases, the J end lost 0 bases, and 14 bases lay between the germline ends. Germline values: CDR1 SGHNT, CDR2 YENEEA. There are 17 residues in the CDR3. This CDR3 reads CASSLDTQGPMNTEAFF. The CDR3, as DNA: TGTGCCAGCAGCTTAGATACTCAGGGGCCAATGAACACTGAAGCTTTCTTT.

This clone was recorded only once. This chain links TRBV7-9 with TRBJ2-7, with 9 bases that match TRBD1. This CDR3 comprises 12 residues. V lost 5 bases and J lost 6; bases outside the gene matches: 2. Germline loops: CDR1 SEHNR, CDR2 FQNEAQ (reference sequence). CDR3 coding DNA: TGTGCCAGCAGCACAGGGGGCGGCGAGCAGTACTTC. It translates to CASSTGGGEQYF.

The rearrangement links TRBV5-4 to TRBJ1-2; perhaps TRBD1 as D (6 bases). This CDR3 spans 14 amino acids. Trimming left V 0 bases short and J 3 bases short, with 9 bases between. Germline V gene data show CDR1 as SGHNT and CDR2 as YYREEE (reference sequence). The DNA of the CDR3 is TGTGCCAGCAGCTTGGGAGGACAGCACTATGGCTACACCTTC. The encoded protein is CASSLGGQHYGYTF.

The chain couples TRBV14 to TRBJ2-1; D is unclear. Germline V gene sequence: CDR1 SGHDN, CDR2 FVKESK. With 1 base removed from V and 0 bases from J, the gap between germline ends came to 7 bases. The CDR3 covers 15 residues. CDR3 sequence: CASSQGLSSYNEQFF. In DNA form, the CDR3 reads TGTGCCAGCAGCCAAGGCCTAAGCTCCTACAATGAGCAGTTCTTC.

CDR3 in DNA: TGTGCCAGCAGTTTATCCGGGACCTCCTACAATGAGCAGTTCTTC. It is translated as CASSLSGTSYNEQFF. The chain carries TRBV27 and TRBJ2-1; D possibly matches TRBD1 or TRBD2 (5 bases each). Trimming shortened V by 0 bases and J by 0 bases, and 6 bases separated the two germline ends. CDR3 length: 15 residues. Per the germline V gene, CDR1 is MNHEY and CDR2 is SMNVEV (reference sequence).

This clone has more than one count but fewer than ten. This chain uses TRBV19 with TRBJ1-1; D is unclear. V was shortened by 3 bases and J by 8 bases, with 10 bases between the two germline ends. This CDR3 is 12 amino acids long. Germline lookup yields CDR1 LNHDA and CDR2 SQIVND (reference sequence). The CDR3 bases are TGTGCCAGTAGTATTCAACAAGGAGAAGCTTTCTTT. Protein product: CASSIQQGEAFF.

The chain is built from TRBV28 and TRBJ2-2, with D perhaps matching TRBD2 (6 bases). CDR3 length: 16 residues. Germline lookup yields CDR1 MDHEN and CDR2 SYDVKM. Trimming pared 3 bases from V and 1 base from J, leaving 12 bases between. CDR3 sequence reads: CASSFRSGRNTGELFF. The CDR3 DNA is TGTGCCAGCAGTTTTAGAAGCGGGCGGAACACCGGGGAGCTGTTTTTT.

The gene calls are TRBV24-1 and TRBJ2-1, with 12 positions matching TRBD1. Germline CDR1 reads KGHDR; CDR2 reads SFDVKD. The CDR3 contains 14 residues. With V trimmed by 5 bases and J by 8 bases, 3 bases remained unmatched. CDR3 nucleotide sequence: TGTGCCACCAGTGGGGGACAGGGGGCCCATGAGCAGTTCTTC. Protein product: CATSGGQGAHEQFF.